The 13 T cell receptor beta chains in this list originate from one sample, sequenced in a study of T cells after yellow fever vaccination. TCRdb re-derived calls from the 5' RACE reads in MiXCR, one entry per CDR3 protein. The sample holds approximately 69,000 distinct CDR3 sequences, around 5% seen once. The starting material was CD4+ T cells sorted from PBMCs, obtained less than 16 days after the first yellow fever vaccination. These receptors all stem from a man younger than 30 who received the YFV17D yellow fever vaccine.

This clonotype was observed at least ten times. This chain joins TRBV30 and TRBJ2-7, with unresolved D. The CDR3 length is 12 residues. Per germline, CDR1 GTSNPN and CDR2 SVGIG (reference sequence). The V and J ends lost 5 bases and 0 bases respectively, with 8 bases between them. The CDR3 here is CAWDVGSYEQYF. The CDR3 DNA reads as TGTGCCTGGGACGTAGGCTCCTACGAGCAGTACTTC.

This clonotype has at least ten counts. This chain uses TRBV5-1 with TRBJ1-3; 7 bases map to TRBD1. Germline trimming cut 8 bases from V and 0 bases from J; bases unmatched to any gene: 11. Germline assignment: CDR1 SGHRS and CDR2 YFSETQ. This CDR3 spans 16 amino acids. The CDR3 sequence is CASSLTGLDSGNTIYF. In DNA form, the CDR3 reads TGCGCCAGTAGTCTGACAGGGCTCGACTCTGGAAACACCATATATTTT.

This clonotype was detected ten times or more. The genes are TRBV7-2 and TRBJ2-1; TRBD1 or TRBD2 may be the D gene (7 bases each). The CDR3 has 16 amino acids. Germline V CDR1 and CDR2: SGHTA, FQGNSA. V lost 2 bases, J lost 0 bases, and 11 bases lay in between. CDR3 residues: CASSLQGEGSYNEQFF. DNA of the CDR3: TGTGCCAGCAGCTTACAGGGGGAGGGCTCCTACAATGAGCAGTTCTTC.

Ten or more counts support this clonotype. This CDR3 reads CSALGIEEQFF. For the CDR3, the DNA is TGCAGTGCTCTAGGAATCGAGGAGCAGTTCTTC. V usage is TRBV20-1 and J usage is TRBJ2-1; no firm D call. V lost 5 bases to trimming and J lost 10 bases, with 12 bases between them. Looked up from germline, CDR1 is DFQATT and CDR2 is SNEGSKA (reference sequence). The length of the CDR3 is 11 residues.

This clonotype was found many times. V gene TRBV5-1 combines with J gene TRBJ2-1; 8 bases are shared with TRBD1. J lost 5 bases, V lost 4 bases, and 5 bases had no gene match. There are 14 residues in the CDR3. Germline loops: CDR1 SGHRS, CDR2 YFSETQ. The CDR3 DNA follows: TGCGCCAGCAGCGCGACAGGGGCGGACAATGAGCAGTTCTTC. Encoded protein: CASSATGADNEQFF.

In regard to this clonotype: A read error may be the cause here, since a much bigger clone is one base away. The gene calls are TRBV7-9 and TRBJ2-1, with a weak D call TRBD2 (6 bases). The CDR3 is 17 amino acids. Germline CDR1 and CDR2: SEHNR and FQNEAQ (reference sequence). The CDR3 bases are TGTGCCATCAGCTTAAGGGGCGGAGGGGTGACCTACAATGAGCAGTTCTTC. It is translated as CAISLRGGGVTYNEQFF. The entire variable domain, with the rest obtained from reference TRBV7-9 and TRBJ2-1, is as follows: DTGVSQNPRHKITKRGQNVTFRCDPISEHNRLYWYRQTLGQGPEFLTYFQNEAQLEKSRLLSDRFSAERPKGSFSTLEIQRTEQGDSAMYLCAISLRGGGVTYNEQFFGPGTRLTVL.

This clonotype has ten or more counts. The chain has TRBV10-2 and TRBJ1-5; tentatively, D is TRBD1 (6 bases). The length of the CDR3 is 15 residues. Germline V gives CDR1 WSHSY, CDR2 SAAADI. The ends were cut back, 4 bases at V and 9 bases at J, with 19 bases in the middle. CDR3: CASSGPQGENGPQHF. The CDR3 coding sequence is TGCGCCAGCAGTGGGCCACAGGGAGAGAATGGGCCCCAGCATTTT.

This clonotype was seen many times. The V call is TRBV27, the J call TRBJ2-3; the D is unclear. Germline assignment: CDR1 MNHEY and CDR2 SMNVEV (reference sequence). This CDR3 region has 13 residues. Trimming removed 6 bases at V and 6 bases at J, with 13 bases between. The CDR3 bases are TGTGCCAGCAGGCTGGGTCCGCTGGATACGCAGTATTTT. Amino acid sequence: CASRLGPLDTQYF.

The chain recombines TRBV7-2 with TRBJ1-1; D might be TRBD1 (6 bases). Germline V gives CDR1 SGHTA, CDR2 FQGNSA. Trimming took off 2 bases at V and 3 bases at J, with 7 bases between the two ends. The CDR3 covers 13 residues. The CDR3 nucleotides are TGTGCCAGCAGCTTAAACAGGGACACTGAAGCTTTCTTT. It yields the protein CASSLNRDTEAFF.

The chain has TRBV5-6 and TRBJ2-4; 9 bases map to TRBD1. The CDR3 loop spans 14 amino acids. The germline V gene encodes CDR1 SGHDT and CDR2 YYEEEE. The trim removed 3 bases at V and 12 bases at J, leaving 10 bases unmatched. The CDR3 is CASSYRDRETSQYF. The CDR3, as DNA: TGTGCCAGCAGCTACCGGGACAGGGAAACCAGTCAGTACTTC.

The V and J genes are TRBV20-1 and TRBJ1-3, with D maybe TRBD1 (5 bases). The germline V gene has CDR1 DFQATT and CDR2 SNEGSKA (reference sequence). CDR3 size: 15 residues. V lost 6 bases and J lost 3, with 18 bases in between. In nucleotides, the CDR3 is TGCAGTGCGGGCACAGGTTCCGGGCATGGAAACACCATATATTTT. Translating it yields CSAGTGSGHGNTIYF.

This clonotype was counted many times. The chain carries TRBV5-4 and TRBJ2-1; D is unresolved. CDR1 and CDR2 (germline): SGHNT, YYREEE (reference sequence). Trimming left V 0 bases short and J 5 bases short, with 12 bases between. The CDR3 has 15 residues. The CDR3 bases are TGTGCCAGCAGCTTGGAACCGAAGCCTAACAATGAGCAGTTCTTC. This codes for CASSLEPKPNNEQFF.

Notes on this clonotype: A much larger clone lies one base from this, so it may be a read error. The chain combines TRBV5-1 with TRBJ1-6; D unresolved. V lost 3 bases to trimming and J lost 10 bases, with 20 bases between them. CDR3 length: 16 residues. Germline V lookup: CDR1 SGHRS, CDR2 YFSETQ. The CDR3 DNA reads TGCGCCAGCAGCTACTCCTTCGGCCCCCGGCCATCACCCCTCCACTTT. Encoded protein: CASSYSFGPRPSPLHF.